This T cell receptor (beta chain) was documented in a study of tumor and adjacent non-tumor tissue in lung cancer. Per germline, CDR1 KGHDR and CDR2 SFDVKD. V trimming: 2 bases; J trimming: 2 bases; junction bases outside the gene matches: 2. The CDR3 runs to 14 residues. TCRbeta libraries were built with three rounds of nested PCR, modified from ARM-PCR. TCRdb analysed the multiplex PCR reads with MiXCR anew, one entry per CDR3 protein. The table has more than 95,000 distinct CDR3 sequences, approximately 71% seen once. This sample's RNA came from whole unsorted tissue. The clonotype was recovered from a man younger than 40 with non-small cell lung cancer. V is TRBV24-1 and J is TRBJ2-7, with 7 positions matching TRBD2. Sequencing input: lung tumor tissue. CDR3 sequence (DNA): TGTGCCACCAGTGATTCCGGGACTACCTACGAGCAGTACTTC. Amino acid sequence: CATSDSGTTYEQYF.